Reported below is one T cell receptor beta chain. Its antigen is currently unknown. Clones were read by immunoSEQ multiplex PCR, and TCRdb kept only the in-frame ones, dropping some. The sample shows 95,000 to 120,000 clones, around 88% of them seen only once. The V and J ends lost 3 bases and 2 bases respectively, with 8 bases between them. The CDR3 totals 14 residues. CDR1 is MNHNS and CDR2 is SASEGT in the germline V gene. This sample was taken from a study of T cell responses to AZD1222 COVID-19 vaccine. Findings and caveats of the study: Distributed over spike, vaccine-associated CD4 TCRs predominated at 160-218 and 743-854.

This receptor was identified in an adult who received the AZD1222 COVID-19 vaccine. The V and J genes are TRBV6-1 and TRBJ1-5, with D perhaps TRBD1 (5 bases). The material sequenced was peripheral blood, taken 28 days after the second AZD1222 dose. DNA for the CDR3: TGTGCCAGCAGTGACCGGGGCGGCAATCAGCCCCAGCATTTT. Amino acid sequence: CASSDRGGNQPQHF.